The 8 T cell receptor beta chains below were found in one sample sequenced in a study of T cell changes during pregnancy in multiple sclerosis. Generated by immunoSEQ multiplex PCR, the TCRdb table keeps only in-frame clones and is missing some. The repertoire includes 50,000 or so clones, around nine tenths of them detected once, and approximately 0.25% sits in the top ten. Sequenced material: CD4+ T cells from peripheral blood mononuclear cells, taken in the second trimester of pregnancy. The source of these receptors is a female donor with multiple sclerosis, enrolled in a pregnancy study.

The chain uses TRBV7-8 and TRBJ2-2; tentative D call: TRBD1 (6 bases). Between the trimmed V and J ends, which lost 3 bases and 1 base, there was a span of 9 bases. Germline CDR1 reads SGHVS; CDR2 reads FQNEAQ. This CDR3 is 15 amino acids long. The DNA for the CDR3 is TGTGCCAGCAGCTTCCTACAGGGGAACACCGGGGAGCTGTTTTTT. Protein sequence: CASSFLQGNTGELFF.

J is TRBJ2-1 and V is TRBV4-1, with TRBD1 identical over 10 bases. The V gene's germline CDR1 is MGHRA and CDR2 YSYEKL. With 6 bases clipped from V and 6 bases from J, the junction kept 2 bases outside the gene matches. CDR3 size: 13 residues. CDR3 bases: TGCGCCAGCAGACGGACAGGGGGCAATGAGCAGTTCTTC. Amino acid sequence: CASRRTGGNEQFF.

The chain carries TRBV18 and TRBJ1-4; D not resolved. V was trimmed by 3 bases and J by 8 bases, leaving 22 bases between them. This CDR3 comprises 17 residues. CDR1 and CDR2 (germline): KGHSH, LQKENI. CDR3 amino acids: CASSPQQARLNTEKLFF. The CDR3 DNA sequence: TGTGCCAGCTCACCTCAGCAGGCAAGGCTAAATACGGAAAAACTGTTTTTT.

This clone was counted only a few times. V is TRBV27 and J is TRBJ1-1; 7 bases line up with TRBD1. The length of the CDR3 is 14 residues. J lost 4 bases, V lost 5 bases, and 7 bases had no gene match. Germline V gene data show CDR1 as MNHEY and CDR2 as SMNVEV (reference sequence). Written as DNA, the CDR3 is TGTGCCAGCAGTATATATCCAGGGGGCACTGAAGCTTTCTTT. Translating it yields CASSIYPGGTEAFF.

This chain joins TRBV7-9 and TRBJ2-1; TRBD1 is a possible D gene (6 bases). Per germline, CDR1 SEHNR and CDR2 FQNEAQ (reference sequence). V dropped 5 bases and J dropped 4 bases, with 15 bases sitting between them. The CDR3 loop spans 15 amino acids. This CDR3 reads CASSVGVTGYNEQFF. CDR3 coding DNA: TGTGCCAGCAGCGTAGGGGTGACAGGATACAATGAGCAGTTCTTC.

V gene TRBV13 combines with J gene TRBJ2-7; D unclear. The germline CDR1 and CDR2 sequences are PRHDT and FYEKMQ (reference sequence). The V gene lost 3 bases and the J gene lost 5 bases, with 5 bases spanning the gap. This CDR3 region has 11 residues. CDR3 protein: CASSFINEQYF. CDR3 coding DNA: TGTGCCAGCAGCTTTATTAACGAGCAGTACTTC.

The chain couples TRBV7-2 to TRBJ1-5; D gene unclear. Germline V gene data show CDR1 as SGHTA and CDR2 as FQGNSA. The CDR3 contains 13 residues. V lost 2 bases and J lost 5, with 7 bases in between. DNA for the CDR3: TGTGCCAGCAGCTTACGGGGTGATCAGCCCCAGCATTTT. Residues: CASSLRGDQPQHF.

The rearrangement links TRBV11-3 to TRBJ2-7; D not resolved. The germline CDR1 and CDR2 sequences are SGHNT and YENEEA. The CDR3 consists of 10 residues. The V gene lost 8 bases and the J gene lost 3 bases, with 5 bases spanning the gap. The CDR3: CASSCYEQYF. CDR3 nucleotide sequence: TGTGCCAGCTCCTGCTACGAGCAGTACTTC.